The sequence of this TCR beta chain was determined in a study of regulatory T cells in long-lasting Graves disease. The authors built TCR beta libraries using iRepertoire HTBI primers and Arm-PCR of CDR3 regions. MiXCR, run by TCRdb on the multiplex PCR reads, gives a single entry per CDR3 protein. This sample has hundreds of thousands of distinct CDR3 sequences, with around 30% found just once. This clonotype was seen more than once but under ten times. The sample's time point: persistent/refractory GD, antithyroid drugs over 5 years with positive TRAb. The TCR library used RNA extracted from PBMCs. This specimen consisted of peripheral blood mononuclear cells (PBMCs), obtained when the disease was refractory, from a patient treated with antithyroid drugs. The TCR originated in a female donor with Graves disease.

The CDR3 DNA reads as TGTGCCAGCCTAAGTAAAGGGACGGTGAATCAGCCCCAGCATTTT. The encoded protein is CASLSKGTVNQPQHF. V and J are TRBV12-3 or TRBV12-4 and TRBJ1-5; D possibly corresponds to TRBD1 (5 bases). V was pared by 8 bases and J by 4 bases, with 18 bases between. The CDR3 has 15 amino acids.